This T cell receptor beta chain was sequenced for a study of blood T cell repertoires in COVID-19 (dated by TCRdb to about 2020). A note on the overall study: The collaborator samples originated in the United States, Italy and Spain and spanned the acute and convalescent phases of COVID-19. The material from the prospective study consisted of cDNA or gDNA derived from T cells, B-cell-depleted T cells, or PBMCs. Deeply sampled blood TCRbeta repertoires from subjects exposed to, actively infected with, or recovered from COVID-19 were included in the dataset. The repertoires were released in a freely available public database meant as a resource for research on the immune response to SARS-CoV-2. Samples were obtained from the ongoing ImmuneRACE study (first 160 participants) and from 1,200 or so subjects provided by 6 global collaborators. A de-identified subject ID, COVID-19 status, age in years and sex were almost always included in the sample metadata. Where available, HLA class I and class II types were obtained from metadata supplied by the sample provider rather than from assay-based typing. Overall study results and their limits: The amount of clinical and demographic metadata varied by source and participant and was provided uncurated.

The CDR3 measures 16 amino acids from cysteine to phenylalanine. Left in the record is the CDR3 DNA by itself, 48 bases read in frame from the first base. After removal of 2 bases from V and 4 bases from J, the junction retains 10 bases not matched to a gene. The germline V gene provides CDR1 SGHRS and CDR2 YFSETQ. The immunoSEQ Assay, a bias-controlled multiplex PCR, was used to amplify TCRbeta CDR3 regions from genomic DNA. On the authors' methods: Nucleated cell counts per sample were estimated from amplification of reference gene primers within the assay. To quantify the absolute abundance of each unique TCRbeta CDR3 rearrangement, sequence reads were collapsed and filtered. Productive Simpson clonality was computed per sample as the square root of Simpson's diversity index over productive rearrangements. In TCRdb, the immuneACCESS table is reduced to in-frame sequences with V and J assigned. These tables do not hold every clone; where another copy was compared, an unresolved V gene accounts for under half, and the others remain unexplained. The V and J calls and the clone size are those of that table, but D and trimming were determined from the DNA. The sample table lists some 260,000 clones, about four fifths of them with a count of one. The ten top clones hold 8.9% of the sample.

The sample holds one count of this clone. Its antigen is still unknown. No base qualities exist here, and no much larger clone lies one base off it. The collaborating institutions used their own protocols to collect whole blood in K2EDTA tubes. For TCRbeta analysis, collaborators shipped samples in one of three forms: frozen whole blood, isolated PBMCs, or DNA extracted from either of those sample types. This TCR derives from a man at least 80 years old with acute or convalescent COVID-19. Here the chain combines TRBV5-1 and TRBJ1-1; TRBD1 fits 8 bases in the junction. Sequencing was carried out using peripheral blood. The CDR3 protein is CASSFGDRGSVTEAFF. The DNA reads TGCGCCAGCAGCTTCGGAGACAGGGGATCGGTCACTGAAGCTTTCTTT.